This T cell receptor beta chain was documented in a study of regulatory T cells in long-lasting Graves disease. This clonotype came up many times. This CDR3 contains 16 residues. CDR1 is SNHLY, CDR2 FYNNEI, per germline. Trimming removed 6 bases from V and 4 bases from J, with 21 bases in between. HTBI primers from iRepertoire and Arm-PCR of CDR3 regions yielded the TCR beta libraries. TCRdb independently ran MiXCR on the multiplex PCR reads; one entry per CDR3 protein. The sample lists roughly 530,000 distinct CDR3 sequences; roughly 16% were seen once. Time point here: newly diagnosed GD, antithyroid drugs for less than 3 months. The TCR library was made from RNA that had been extracted from PBMCs in TRIzol. The same sample was also studied in work on T cells in Graves' hyperthyroidism and ophthalmopathy.

J is TRBJ1-1 and V is TRBV2, with TRBD1 as a possible D gene (5 bases). This TCR was recovered from a woman aged 40 to 65 with Graves disease. The sequenced sample was peripheral blood mononuclear cells (PBMCs), obtained at new diagnosis, from a patient treated with antithyroid drugs. CDR3: CASSRDYRSGGTEAFF. CDR3 coding DNA: TGTGCCAGCAGCCGAGATTACAGGTCTGGAGGCACTGAAGCTTTCTTT. Variable domain in full (rest from reference TRBV2 and TRBJ1-1): EPEVTQTPSHQVTQMGQEVILRCVPISNHLYFYWYRQILGQKVEFLVSFYNNEISEKSEIFDDQFSVERPDGSNFTLKIRSTKLEDSAMYFCASSRDYRSGGTEAFFGQGTRLTVV.